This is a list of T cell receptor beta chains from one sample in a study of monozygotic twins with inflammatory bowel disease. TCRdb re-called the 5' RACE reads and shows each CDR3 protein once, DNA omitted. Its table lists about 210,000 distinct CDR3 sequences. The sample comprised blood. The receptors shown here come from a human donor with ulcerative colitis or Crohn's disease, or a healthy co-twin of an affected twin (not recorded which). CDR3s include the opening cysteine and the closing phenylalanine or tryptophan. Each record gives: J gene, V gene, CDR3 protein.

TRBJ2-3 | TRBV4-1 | CASSQDSSTDTQYF
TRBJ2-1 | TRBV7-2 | CASSSGQEQFF
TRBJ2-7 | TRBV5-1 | CTSSPQPGPGTYEQYF
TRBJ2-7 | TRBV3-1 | CASSSRTGGTGPTFEQYF
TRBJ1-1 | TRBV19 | CATAFTEAGEAFF
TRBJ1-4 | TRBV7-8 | CASSLTSANEKLFF
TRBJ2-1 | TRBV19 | CASSTGLAGGNEQFF
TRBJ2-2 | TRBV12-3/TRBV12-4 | CATSPTAANTGELFF
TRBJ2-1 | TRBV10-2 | CASSESETGVWNEQFF
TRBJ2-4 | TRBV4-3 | CASSQDWRGLAMRLQYF
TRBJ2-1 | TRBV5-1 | CASSLEVRVWEYNEQFF
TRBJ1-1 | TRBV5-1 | CASSLILETGQTFF
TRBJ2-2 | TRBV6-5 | CASSYSEYSTHTGELFF
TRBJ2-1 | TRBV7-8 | CASSPLGRDEQFF
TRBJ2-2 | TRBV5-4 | CASSTQLAGAGGELFF
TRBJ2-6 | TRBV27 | CASSMTGTPGANVLTF
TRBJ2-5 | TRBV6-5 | CASMRDTQETQYF
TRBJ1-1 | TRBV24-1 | CATSRGRIRTNTEAFF
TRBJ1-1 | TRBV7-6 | CASSLFGTENTEAFF
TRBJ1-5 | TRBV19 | CASTGGEVQGAQPQHF
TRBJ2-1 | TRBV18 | CASSLSGLVDNEQFF
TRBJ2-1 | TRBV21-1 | CASSHTSGRSYNEQFF
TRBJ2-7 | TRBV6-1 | CASSSLQAYEQYF
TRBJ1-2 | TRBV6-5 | CASSSLSGTGRYGYTF
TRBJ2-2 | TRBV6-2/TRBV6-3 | CASSRGGTGVIGELFF
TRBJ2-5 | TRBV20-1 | CSAKEPSGGARYQETQYF
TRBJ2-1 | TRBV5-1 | CASSLASGGKNEQFF
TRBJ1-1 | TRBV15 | CATSSVGATEAFF
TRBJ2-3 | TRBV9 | CASSARTSGKTDTQYF
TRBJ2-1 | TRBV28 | CASSGLRDEQFF
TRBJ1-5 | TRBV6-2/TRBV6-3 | CASSYERSGAQPQHF
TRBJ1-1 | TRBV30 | CAWSYGQGGREAFF
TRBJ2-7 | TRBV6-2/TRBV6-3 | CASMLAGGPVGEQYF
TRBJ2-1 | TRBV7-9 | CASSLGAGVPHHNEQFF
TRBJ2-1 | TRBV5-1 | CASSLSSGGGEQFF
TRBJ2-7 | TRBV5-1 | CASSEGQPSSYEQYF
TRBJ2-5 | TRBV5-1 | CASSIGLAGALSGTQYF
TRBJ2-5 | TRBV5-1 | CASSLPPGQGGTQYF
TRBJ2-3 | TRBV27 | CASMRKNLWTDTQYF
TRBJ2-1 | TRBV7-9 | CASSQDSVQFF
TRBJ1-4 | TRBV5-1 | CASSFSGGGNEKLFF
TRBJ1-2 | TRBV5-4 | CASSLDLGRISYYGYTF
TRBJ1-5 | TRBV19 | CASSIGVGQPQHF
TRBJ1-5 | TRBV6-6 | CASSYRDNQPQHF
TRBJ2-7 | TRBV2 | CASSDTWASYEQYF
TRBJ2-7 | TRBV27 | CASSFAGHEQYF